The 21 T cell receptor beta chains in this list originate from one sample, sequenced in a study of immune evolution from preneoplasia to lung adenocarcinoma. The repertoire was sequenced with immunoSEQ multiplex PCR; TCRdb's copy has only in-frame clones and lacks some. The sample has roughly 35,000 clones, under 85% seen once. The sample comprised FFPE invasive lung adenocarcinoma tissue. Every receptor here comes from a person in their sixties with lung adenocarcinoma.

The V and J genes are TRBV14 and TRBJ2-3; D uncertain. V was shortened by 4 bases and J by 0 bases, with 2 bases between the two germline ends. The CDR3 contains 12 residues. Per germline, CDR1 SGHDN and CDR2 FVKESK. CDR3 bases: TGTGCCAGCAGCCGTAGCACAGATACGCAGTATTTT. The encoded protein is CASSRSTDTQYF.

The CDR3 is CAWSKGRSTGELFF. CDR3 bases: TGTGCCTGGTCGAAGGGTCGGTCCACCGGGGAGCTGTTTTTT. V usage is TRBV30 and J usage is TRBJ2-2; D gene uncertain. This CDR3 is built from 14 residues. CDR1 and CDR2 (germline): GTSNPN, SVGIG (reference sequence). V lost 5 bases and J 4 bases, leaving 14 bases between the germline ends.

This rearrangement joins TRBV19 to TRBJ1-3; D is unresolved. The CDR3 spans 14 residues. Germline CDR1 and CDR2: LNHDA and SQIVND (reference sequence). Trimming took off 2 bases at V and 4 bases at J, with 9 bases between the two ends. In DNA form, the CDR3 reads TGTGCCAGTAGTATAACGGGAGCAGGAAACACCATATATTTT. Translating it yields CASSITGAGNTIYF.

The rearrangement uses TRBV9 and TRBJ1-1; possibly TRBD1 for D (5 bases). The CDR3 has 13 residues. V lost 3 bases to trimming and J lost 8 bases, with 14 bases between them. Germline CDR1 SGDLS, CDR2 YYNGEE. CDR3 loop: CASSADMAQEAFF. CDR3 coding DNA: TGTGCCAGCAGCGCGGACATGGCGCAAGAAGCTTTCTTT.

The table lists this clone with a count of one. The chain recombines TRBV6-5 with TRBJ1-5; no definite D call. The germline V and J ends were trimmed by 5 bases and 6 bases, with 11 bases remaining between them. The CDR3 totals 13 residues. CDR1 is MNHEY, CDR2 SVGAGI, per germline. The CDR3 region has the DNA TGTGCCAGCAGTCCACGTACGGGTCAGCCCCAGCATTTT. Its translation is CASSPRTGQPQHF.

The chain is built from TRBV25-1 and TRBJ2-1; 9 bases fit TRBD2. The V gene's germline CDR1 is MGHDK and CDR2 SYGVNS. V shed 3 bases and J 1 base; nucleotides not matched to a gene: 10. The CDR3 covers 18 residues. The CDR3 DNA sequence: TGTGCCAGCAGTGAGCCCCTTCGGGCGGGAGGGTCCTACAATGAGCAGTTCTTC. Protein: CASSEPLRAGGSYNEQFF.

The chain links TRBV11-2 to TRBJ1-3, with unresolved D. The ends were cut back, 5 bases at V and 4 bases at J, with 12 bases in the middle. The length of the CDR3 is 14 residues. In germline, CDR1 is SGHAT, CDR2 FQNNGV. The CDR3 nucleotides are TGTGCCAGCAGCGAACGGGGTATCGGAAACACCATATATTTT. It is translated as CASSERGIGNTIYF. Full variable domain (outside the CDR3, taken from reference TRBV11-2 and TRBJ1-3): EAGVAQSPRYKIIEKRQSVAFWCNPISGHATLYWYQQILGQGPKLLIQFQNNGVVDDSQLPKDRFSAERLKGVDSTLKIQPAKLEDSAVYLCASSERGIGNTIYFGEGSWLTVV.

In this sample, this clone turned up a few times. The genes are TRBV5-1 and TRBJ2-6; no reliable D call. This CDR3 comprises 14 residues. V dropped 0 bases and J dropped 1 base, with 2 bases sitting between them. Germline CDR1 SGHRS, CDR2 YFSETQ. The CDR3 DNA follows: TGCGCCAGCAGCTTGGTTTCTGGGGCCAACGTCCTGACTTTC. This codes for CASSLVSGANVLTF.

V is TRBV28 and J is TRBJ1-3; TRBD1 aligns across 7 bases. The V segment lost 6 bases and the J segment 0 bases; nucleotides outside the gene matches: 8. CDR1 MDHEN and CDR2 SYDVKM come from the germline V gene. The CDR3 loop spans 16 amino acids. The CDR3, as DNA: TGTGCCAGCAGAGGCAGGGGGTACCCCTCTGGAAACACCATATATTTT. Protein: CASRGRGYPSGNTIYF.

J is TRBJ1-4 and V is TRBV11-2; D not resolved. V lost 1 base and J 1 base, leaving 13 bases between the germline ends. The CDR3 is 17 residues long. Germline values: CDR1 SGHAT, CDR2 FQNNGV. CDR3 amino acids: CASSLVRGEGTNEKLFF. The CDR3 nucleotides read TGTGCCAGCAGCTTAGTGAGAGGTGAAGGAACTAATGAAAAACTGTTTTTT.

This chain joins TRBV19 and TRBJ1-1; TRBD1 might be the D (5 bases). Germline V gives CDR1 LNHDA, CDR2 SQIVND (reference sequence). Trimming stripped 3 bases from V and 4 bases from J, with 9 bases between. The CDR3 runs 13 residues. The chain's CDR3 is CASSMWGSTEAFF. DNA for the CDR3: TGTGCCAGTAGTATGTGGGGGAGCACTGAAGCTTTCTTT. The complete variable domain, with remaining parts taken from reference TRBV19 and TRBJ1-1, reads DGGITQSPKYLFRKEGQNVTLSCEQNLNHDAMYWYRQDPGQGLRLIYYSQIVNDFQKGDIAEGYSVSREKKESFPLTVTSAQKNPTAFYLCASSMWGSTEAFFGQGTRLTVV.

The chain employs TRBV7-2 and TRBJ1-2; weak D call: TRBD1 (5 bases). The CDR3 covers 13 residues. Germline V gene data show CDR1 as SGHTA and CDR2 as FQGNSA. V was pared by 3 bases and J by 6 bases, with 11 bases between. The CDR3 is CASSFWQGNGYTF. The DNA for the CDR3 is TGTGCCAGCAGCTTCTGGCAGGGTAATGGCTACACCTTC.

This rearrangement joins TRBV4-1 to TRBJ2-7; perhaps TRBD2 as D (6 bases). The length of the CDR3 is 15 residues. Per the germline V gene, CDR1 is MGHRA and CDR2 is YSYEKL. The ends were cut back, 4 bases at V and 2 bases at J, with 15 bases in the middle. The CDR3 DNA reads as TGCGCCAGCAGCCCTTCTAGGACTACCACCTACGAGCAGTACTTC. Translated, it gives CASSPSRTTTYEQYF.

The chain has TRBV11-1 and TRBJ2-6, with D unclear. Trimming took off 4 bases at V and 1 base at J, with 5 bases between the two ends. The CDR3 runs 14 residues. Germline loops: CDR1 SGHAT, CDR2 FQDESV (reference sequence). The CDR3 is CASSSVSGANVLTF. CDR3 in DNA: TGTGCCAGCAGCTCTGTATCTGGGGCCAACGTCCTGACTTTC.

This clone came up a few times. CDR3 bases: TGTGCCTGGAGTGTAGTAGATGCCGGGACTAGAAGCAATGAGCAGTTCTTC. This sequence encodes CAWSVVDAGTRSNEQFF. J is TRBJ2-1 and V is TRBV30; 8 bases agree with TRBD2. Germline V CDR1 and CDR2: GTSNPN, SVGIG (reference sequence). Unmatched junction bases numbered 13, after V lost 0 bases and J lost 6 bases. CDR3 length equals 17 residues.

The chain links TRBV9 to TRBJ2-1; TRBD2 agrees at 13 bases. The J segment lost 7 bases and the V segment lost 3 bases, leaving 7 bases of the junction unmatched. CDR3 length: 16 residues. The V gene's germline CDR1 is SGDLS and CDR2 YYNGEE. The chain's CDR3 is CASSAGTSGDPNEQFF. Written as DNA, the CDR3 is TGTGCCAGCAGCGCCGGGACTAGCGGGGACCCAAATGAGCAGTTCTTC.

V is TRBV7-9 and J is TRBJ1-1, with 8 bases aligning to TRBD1. The CDR3 spans 14 residues. Looked up from germline, CDR1 is SEHNR and CDR2 is FQNEAQ (reference sequence). The J segment lost 2 bases and the V segment lost 6 bases, leaving 5 bases of the junction unmatched. The CDR3 region is CASRGTGINTEAFF. In DNA form, the CDR3 reads TGTGCCAGCAGGGGGACAGGAATTAACACTGAAGCTTTCTTT.

The gene calls are TRBV29-1 and TRBJ2-7, with TRBD2 as a possible D gene (6 bases). Between the trimmed V and J ends, which lost 4 bases and 3 bases, there was a span of 31 bases. There are 19 residues in the CDR3. Germline CDR1 is SQVTM and CDR2 is ANQGSEA. CDR3 in amino acids: CSVVEGKSARTIGVYEQYF. CDR3 nucleotides: TGCAGCGTTGTGGAGGGAAAGAGTGCTAGGACAATTGGGGTCTACGAGCAGTACTTC.

The J gene is TRBJ2-3, the V gene TRBV7-2; tentative D call: TRBD2 (6 bases). The V end was cut by 5 bases, the J end by 0 bases, with 12 bases between. The CDR3 is 15 amino acids. Germline CDR1 reads SGHTA; CDR2 reads FQGNSA. CDR3 sequence: CASSITSTSTDTQYF. In DNA form, the CDR3 reads TGTGCCAGCAGCATCACTAGCACGAGCACAGATACGCAGTATTTT. Together with reference TRBV7-2 and TRBJ2-3, the CDR3 gives the full variable domain: GAGVSQSPSNKVTEKGKDVELRCDPISGHTALYWYRQSLGQGLEFLIYFQGNSAPDKSGLPSDRFSAERTGGSVSTLTIQRTQQEDSAVYLCASSITSTSTDTQYFGPGTRLTVL.

CDR3 residues: CASSIRQGSGELFF. CDR3 bases: TGTGCCAGCAGCATCCGACAGGGAAGCGGGGAGCTGTTTTTT. The rearrangement joins TRBV7-2 to TRBJ2-2; 7 bases agree with TRBD1. V lost 5 bases and J lost 7; bases outside the gene matches: 7. Germline V gives CDR1 SGHTA, CDR2 FQGNSA. The CDR3 length is 14 residues.

V is TRBV19 and J is TRBJ1-5, with 9 bases aligning to TRBD1. The CDR3 contains 15 residues. J gave up 4 bases and V 4 bases, and 5 bases lay outside the gene matches. Per germline, CDR1 LNHDA and CDR2 SQIVND (reference sequence). CDR3 coding DNA: TGTGCCAGTAGTACCCCGGGACAGGGAAATCAGCCCCAGCATTTT. It encodes CASSTPGQGNQPQHF.